The next 4 T cell receptor beta chains were all read from a single sample in a study of cytomegalovirus exposure and HLA in healthy donors (dated by TCRdb to the late 2010s). The library was prepared using the immunoSEQ multiplex PCR assay. The multiplex PCR relied on a mix of 60 forward primers for TCR Vbeta segments and 13 reverse primers for TCR Jbeta segments. TCRdb holds this immuneACCESS table with in-frame rearrangements only. Some clones are missing; in checked studies, unresolved V genes explain under half, and the rest has no known cause. Present in this sample are approximately 150,000 clones, more than 65% of which were seen just once. Roughly 6.3% of the sample comes from the top ten. Sequenced material: PBMCs. The receptors were sampled from a man over 45 in good health and CMV-seropositive.

V and J are TRBV19 and TRBJ1-4; D is unclear. From germline, CDR1 is LNHDA and CDR2 SQIVND (reference sequence). This CDR3 spans 13 amino acids. V lost 3 bases, J lost 4 bases, and 6 bases lay in between. The CDR3 loop reads CASSMAFNEKLFF. In nucleotides, the CDR3 is TGTGCCAGTAGTATGGCTTTTAATGAAAAACTGTTTTTT.

This clone showed up just once. The chain couples TRBV28 to TRBJ2-3, with TRBD1 as a possible D gene (5 bases). The germline V gene has CDR1 MDHEN and CDR2 SYDVKM. V was cut by 5 bases and J by 4 bases, with 19 bases left in between. The CDR3 is 16 residues long. The CDR3: CASSPRNQAGSDTQYF. The CDR3, as DNA: TGTGCCAGCAGTCCCCGGAACCAGGCAGGGTCAGATACGCAGTATTTT.

The rearrangement links TRBV7-8 to TRBJ1-1; 8 nucleotides line up with TRBD1. The germline V gene encodes CDR1 SGHVS and CDR2 FQNEAQ. V trimming: 4 bases; J trimming: 1 base; junction bases outside the gene matches: 8. This CDR3 contains 16 residues. As DNA, the CDR3 is TGTGCCAGCAGCTCGAGATGGACAGGGAGGAACACTGAAGCTTTCTTT. This sequence encodes CASSSRWTGRNTEAFF.

CDR3 sequence (DNA): TGTGCCTGGAGTGTACTGGAGCATGCAGATACGCAGTATTTT. This translates into CAWSVLEHADTQYF. The chain has TRBV30 and TRBJ2-3; D remains ambiguous. Trimming pared 0 bases from V and 4 bases from J, leaving 11 bases between. The CDR3 loop spans 14 amino acids. In germline, CDR1 is GTSNPN, CDR2 SVGIG (reference sequence).